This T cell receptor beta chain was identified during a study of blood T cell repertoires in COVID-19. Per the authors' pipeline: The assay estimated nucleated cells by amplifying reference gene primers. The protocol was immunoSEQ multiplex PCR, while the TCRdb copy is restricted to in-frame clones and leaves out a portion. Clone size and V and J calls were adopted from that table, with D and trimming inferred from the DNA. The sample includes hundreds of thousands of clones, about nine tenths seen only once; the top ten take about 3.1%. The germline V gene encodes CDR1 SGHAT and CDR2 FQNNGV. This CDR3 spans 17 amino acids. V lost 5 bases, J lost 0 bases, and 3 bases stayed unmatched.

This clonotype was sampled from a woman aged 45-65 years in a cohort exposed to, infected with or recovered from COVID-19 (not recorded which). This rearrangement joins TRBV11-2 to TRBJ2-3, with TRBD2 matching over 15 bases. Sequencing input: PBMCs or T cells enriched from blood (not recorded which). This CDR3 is CASSGLAGGTSTDTQYF. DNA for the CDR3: TGTGCCAGCAGCGGACTAGCGGGGGGGACTAGCACAGATACGCAGTATTTT. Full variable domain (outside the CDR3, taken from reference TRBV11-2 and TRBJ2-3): EAGVAQSPRYKIIEKRQSVAFWCNPISGHATLYWYQQILGQGPKLLIQFQNNGVVDDSQLPKDRFSAERLKGVDSTLKIQPAKLEDSAVYLCASSGLAGGTSTDTQYFGPGTRLTVL.